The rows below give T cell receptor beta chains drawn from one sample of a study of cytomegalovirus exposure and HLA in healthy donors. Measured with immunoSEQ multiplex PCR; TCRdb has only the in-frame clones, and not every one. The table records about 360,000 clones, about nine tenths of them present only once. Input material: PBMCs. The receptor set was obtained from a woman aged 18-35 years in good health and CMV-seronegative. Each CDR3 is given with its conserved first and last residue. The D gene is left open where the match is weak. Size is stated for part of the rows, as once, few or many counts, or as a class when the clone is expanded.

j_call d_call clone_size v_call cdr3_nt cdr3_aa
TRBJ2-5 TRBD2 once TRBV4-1 TGCGCCAGCAGCCTGTTCGGGGGGACCCAAGAGACCCAGTACTTC CASSLFGGTQETQYF
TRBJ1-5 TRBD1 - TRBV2 TGTGCCAGCAGTGAAGTGGGGCAGGGGGCTTCACCCCAGCATTTT CASSEVGQGASPQHF
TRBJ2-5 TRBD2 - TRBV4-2 TGTGCCAGCAGCCAACATATGTATTCTAGCGGGGGGGCCTTTCCCAACCAAGAGACCCAGTACTTC CASSQHMYSSGGAFPNQETQYF
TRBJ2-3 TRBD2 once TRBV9 TGTGCCAGCAGCGTGCGGGGGGGGAACACAGATACGCAGTATTTT CASSVRGGNTDTQYF
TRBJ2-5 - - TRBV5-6 TGTGCCAGCTCTTTTAGGAGGGTTCAAGAGACCCAGTACTTC CASSFRRVQETQYF
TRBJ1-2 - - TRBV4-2 TGTGCCAGCAGCCAAGATAGGGGGAAACAGCTCGACTATGGCTACACCTTC CASSQDRGKQLDYGYTF
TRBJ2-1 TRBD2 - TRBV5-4 TGTGCCAGCAGCCCGGGGGGAGGGCCGCCCTACAATGAGCAGTTCTTC CASSPGGGPPYNEQFF
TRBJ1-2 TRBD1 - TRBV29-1 TGCAGCGTCCCGGGACAGGGTAACTATGGCTACACCTTC CSVPGQGNYGYTF
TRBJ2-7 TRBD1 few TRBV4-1 TGCGCCAGCAGCCCGGGAGAGGGGACAGGGACCTACGAGCAGTACTTC CASSPGEGTGTYEQYF
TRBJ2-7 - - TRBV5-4 TGTGCCAGCAGCTTAAAACATTCAGCGTACGAGCAGTACTTC CASSLKHSAYEQYF
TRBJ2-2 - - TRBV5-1 TGCGCCAGCAGCTCCGACACGAACACCGGGGAGCTGTTTTTT CASSSDTNTGELFF
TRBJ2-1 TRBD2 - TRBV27 TGTGCCAGCAGCCCCGAGCGGGAGGTTTTAGCAAATGAGCAGTTCTTC CASSPEREVLANEQFF
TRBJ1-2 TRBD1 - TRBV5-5 TGTGCCAGCAGCTCGGGACAGGGATTAGGCTATGGCTACACCTTC CASSSGQGLGYGYTF
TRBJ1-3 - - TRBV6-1 TGTGCCAGCAGTGACTACAGGGACCTCTCTGGAAACACCATATATTTT CASSDYRDLSGNTIYF
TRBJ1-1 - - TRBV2 TGTGCCAGCACCCGGCAAGGAGGCACGCACACTGAAGCTTTCTTT CASTRQGGTHTEAFF
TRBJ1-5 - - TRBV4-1 TGCGCCAGCAGCCAAGATCCCGGGGGGGGCAATCAGCCCCAGCATTTT CASSQDPGGGNQPQHF
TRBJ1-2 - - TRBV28 TGTGCCAGCAGTTTAGTCAGGGAAGACTATGGCTACACCTTC CASSLVREDYGYTF
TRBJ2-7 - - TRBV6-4 TGTGCCAGAAGGTTACCGCGCGGACACAATTGGTTC CARRLPRGHNWF
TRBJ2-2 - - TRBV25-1 TGTGCCAGCAGTGGGACACTTGTCGCCGGGGAGCTGTTTTTT CASSGTLVAGELFF
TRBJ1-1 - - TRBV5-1 TGCGCCAGCAGCTTTCCCGAATCAGGGGCCGTTGAAGCTTTCTTT CASSFPESGAVEAFF
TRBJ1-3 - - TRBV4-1 TGCGCCAGCAGCCAAGATTACAGGCAGGGTGTCGGAAACACCATATATTTT CASSQDYRQGVGNTIYF
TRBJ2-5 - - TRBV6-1 TGTGCCAGCAGTGAAGGGGGACAACCGGAGACCCAGTACTTC CASSEGGQPETQYF
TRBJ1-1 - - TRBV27 TGTGCCAGCAGTTTAATCGGGAACACTGAAGCTTTCTTT CASSLIGNTEAFF
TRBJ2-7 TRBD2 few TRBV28 TGTGCCAGCAGTCCCCTAGCGGGGGCCTACGAGCAGTACTTC CASSPLAGAYEQYF
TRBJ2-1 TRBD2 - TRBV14 TGTGCCAGCAGCCAAGGAGGTAGCGGGAGGGCCAACGAGCAGTTCTTC CASSQGGSGRANEQFF
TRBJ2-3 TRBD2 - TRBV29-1 TGCAGCGTTGAGGAGCGGGGCGCCCCCACAGATACGCAGTATTTT CSVEERGAPTDTQYF
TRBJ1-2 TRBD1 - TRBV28 TGTGCCAGCAGTAAAGTCCCGGGACAGGGCCGAGGCGGCTACACCTTC CASSKVPGQGRGGYTF
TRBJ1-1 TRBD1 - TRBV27 TGTGCCAGCAGTTCAGGGACAGGTGTGGGCACTGAAGCTTTCTTT CASSSGTGVGTEAFF
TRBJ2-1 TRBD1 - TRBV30 TGTGCCTGGACCTACAGGGGGCCCTACAATGAGCAGTTCTTC CAWTYRGPYNEQFF
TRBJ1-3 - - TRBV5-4 TGTGCCAGCAGAAGGGACCGGGGGGCCGCTGGAAACACCATATATTTT CASRRDRGAAGNTIYF
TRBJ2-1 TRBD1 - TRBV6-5 TGTGCCAGCAGTTACGGGGACAGGGTAAATGAGCAGTTCTTC CASSYGDRVNEQFF
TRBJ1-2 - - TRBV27 TGTGCCAGCACGTCGGTACAGGGCAACTATGGCTACACCTTC CASTSVQGNYGYTF
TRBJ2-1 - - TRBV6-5 TGTGCCAGCAGTCCGCCACAGGGTAATGAGCAGTTCTTC CASSPPQGNEQFF
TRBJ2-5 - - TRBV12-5 TGTGCTAGTGGTTTGGACAGGGAAGAGACCCAGTACTTC CASGLDREETQYF
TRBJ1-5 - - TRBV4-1 TGCGCCAGCAGCCAGGCGACAGGAGCCCATCAGCCCCAGCATTTT CASSQATGAHQPQHF
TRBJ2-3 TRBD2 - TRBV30 TGTGCCTGGATGGGGGGGGGTTCGAGAGATACGCAGTATTTT CAWMGGGSRDTQYF
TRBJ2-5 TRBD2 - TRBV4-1 TGCGCCAGCAGCCGATTCCCGGGACTACCCCAAGAGACCCAGTACTTC CASSRFPGLPQETQYF
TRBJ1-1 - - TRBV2 TGTGCCAGTCGGGCCCAGGGGACCCAGAACACTGAAGCTTTCTTT CASRAQGTQNTEAFF
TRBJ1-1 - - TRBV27 TGTGCCAGCAGTTTACGACTTAACACTGAAGCTTTCTTT CASSLRLNTEAFF
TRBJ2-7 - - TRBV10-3 TGTGCCATCAGTGCCCGCGAGCCCTACGAGCAGTACTTC CAISAREPYEQYF
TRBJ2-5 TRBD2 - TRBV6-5 TGTGCCAGCAGTTTGACTAGCGGGGGGGCACGGGAGACCCAGTACTTC CASSLTSGGARETQYF
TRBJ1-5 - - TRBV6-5 TGTGCCAGCAGTCAACAGCTTCGACAGCCCCAGCATTTT CASSQQLRQPQHF
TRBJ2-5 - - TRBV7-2 TGTGCCAGCAGCTTCGACAGGCGGCGGGAGACCCAGTACTTC CASSFDRRRETQYF
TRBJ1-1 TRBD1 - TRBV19 TGTGCCAGTAGTACTGAGACAGGGGCGTCACCAACCCACTTT CASSTETGASPTHF
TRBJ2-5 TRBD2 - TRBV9 TGTGCCAGCAGCGTTTCCCCTAGCGGGAGGGGCCAAGAGACCCAGTACTTC CASSVSPSGRGQETQYF
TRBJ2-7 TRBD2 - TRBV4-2 TGTGCCAGCAGCCACCTAGCGGGAGAGAAGAGTGGCGAGCAGTACTTC CASSHLAGEKSGEQYF
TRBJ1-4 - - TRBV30 TGTGCCTGGAGTGTACCGGGGGAGGTAAATGAAAAACTGTTTTTT CAWSVPGEVNEKLFF
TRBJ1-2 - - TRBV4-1 TGCGCCAGCAGCCGGAACAACAACAATGGACAAGGCTACACCTTC CASSRNNNNGQGYTF
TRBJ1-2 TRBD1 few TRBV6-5 TGTGCCAGCAACCCTGGACAGGGGGCGGGCTACACCTTC CASNPGQGAGYTF
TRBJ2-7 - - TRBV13 TGTGCCAGCAGCGGCGAAACAGCCTACGAGCAGTACTTC CASSGETAYEQYF
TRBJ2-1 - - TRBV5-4 TGTGCCAGCAGCTTATACAGGTACAATGAGCAGTTCTTC CASSLYRYNEQFF
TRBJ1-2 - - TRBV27 TGTGCCAGCAGTCCCGGACAGAACTATGATGGCTACACCTTC CASSPGQNYDGYTF
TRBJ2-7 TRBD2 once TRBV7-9 TGTGCCAGCAGCTCGGGACTAGCGGCAATCTACGAGCAGTACTTC CASSSGLAAIYEQYF
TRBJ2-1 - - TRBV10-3 TGTGCCACCGCCGAGGCGTGGGAGCAGTTCTTC CATAEAWEQFF
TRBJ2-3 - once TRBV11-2 TGTGCCAGCAGCTTAGACTTCCGCACAGATACGCAGTATTTT CASSLDFRTDTQYF
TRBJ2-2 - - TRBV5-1 TGCGCCAGCAGCTTGCAGACGAACACCGGGGAGCTGTTTTTT CASSLQTNTGELFF
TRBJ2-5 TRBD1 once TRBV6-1 TGTGCCAGCAGCAGGGGGTCCCAAGAGACCCAGTACTTC CASSRGSQETQYF
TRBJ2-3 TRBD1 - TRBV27 TGTGCCAGCAGTGCCGACAGGGAATATACGCAGTATTTT CASSADREYTQYF